This T cell receptor (beta chain) is drawn from a study of control samples from healthy donors and cancer patients. The CDR3 contains 14 residues. V lost 1 base and J 3 bases, leaving 8 bases between the germline ends. Germline-derived CDR1 and CDR2 are SGHDN and FVKESK. The repertoire was sequenced with immunoSEQ multiplex PCR; TCRdb's copy has only in-frame clones and lacks some. The data show 100,000 to 150,000 clones, with approximately 90% seen just once and more than 2% held by the top ten. The clonotype comes from a man aged 18 to 29 in good health. This chain links TRBV14 with TRBJ2-3; D gene unclear. The source material was blood. The CDR3 sequence: CASSQGIVTDTQYF. The CDR3 DNA follows: TGTGCCAGCAGCCAAGGTATAGTGACAGATACGCAGTATTTT.